The 26 T cell receptor beta chains listed next were all sequenced from one sample in a study of blood T cell repertoires in COVID-19. Clones were sequenced by immunoSEQ multiplex PCR, and TCRdb holds only the in-frame ones, with some missing. The sample carries about 280,000 clones, 90% recorded once. Sequencing input: PBMCs or T cells enriched from blood (not recorded which). These receptors all come from a woman between 18 and 30 years old with acute COVID-19.

The rearrangement links TRBV30 to TRBJ2-7; 11 nucleotides agree with TRBD1. The junction had 6 bases not matched to a gene; V was cut back by 2 bases and J by 3 bases. The CDR3 has 15 residues. Germline assignment: CDR1 GTSNPN and CDR2 SVGIG (reference sequence). CDR3 residues: CAWSPRTGGLYEQYF. DNA for the CDR3: TGTGCCTGGAGTCCCCGGACAGGGGGCCTCTACGAGCAGTACTTC.

As to this clone: Additional DNA sequences in this sample encode the identical CDR3. This chain connects TRBV4-3 to TRBJ2-1; D is perhaps TRBD1 (6 bases). From germline, CDR1 is LGHNA and CDR2 YSLEER. The CDR3 length is 15 residues. With 1 base removed from V and 4 bases from J, the gap between germline ends came to 11 bases. CDR3 DNA: TGCGCCAGCAGCCAAGGGACAGCACTTTACAATGAGCAGTTCTTC. Protein: CASSQGTALYNEQFF.

This clone was seen just once. The V and J genes are TRBV10-3 and TRBJ2-2, with 15 bases identical to TRBD2. Trimming removed 6 bases from V and 5 bases from J; junction bases left unmatched: 7. This CDR3 is 17 amino acids long. CDR1 is ENHRY and CDR2 is SYGVKD in the germline V gene. The CDR3 region has the DNA TGTGCCATCAGGGAAGGGACTAGCGGGGGGTCGACCGGGGAGCTGTTTTTT. It codes for CAIREGTSGGSTGELFF.

The chain carries TRBV28 and TRBJ1-5; D is unresolved. Germline loops: CDR1 MDHEN, CDR2 SYDVKM. V gave up 2 bases and J gave up 4 bases, with 9 bases separating them. This CDR3 is 14 amino acids long. The CDR3: CASSLNARNQPQHF. The CDR3 DNA reads as TGTGCCAGCAGTTTAAACGCCAGAAATCAGCCCCAGCATTTT.

The rearrangement links TRBV10-1 to TRBJ2-7; 7 nucleotides line up with TRBD1. Per germline, CDR1 WNHNN and CDR2 SYGVQD (reference sequence). Unmatched junction bases numbered 2, after V lost 5 bases and J lost 1 base. CDR3 size: 13 residues. DNA for the CDR3: TGCGCCAGCAGTAAACAGGGGTCCTACGAGCAGTACTTC. It specifies CASSKQGSYEQYF.

This chain links TRBV10-3 with TRBJ1-5, with 8 positions matching TRBD1. This CDR3 region has 14 residues. The germline CDR1 and CDR2 sequences are ENHRY and SYGVKD. The V and J ends lost 4 bases and 2 bases, in that order; junction bases with no gene match: 1. CDR3 region: CAISATGGNQPQHF. DNA for the CDR3: TGTGCCATCAGTGCGACAGGGGGCAATCAGCCCCAGCATTTT.

This sequence joins TRBV30 and TRBJ1-1, with D possibly matching TRBD1 (5 bases). CDR3 size: 14 residues. The germline CDR1 and CDR2 sequences are GTSNPN and SVGIG (reference sequence). The V gene lost 3 bases and the J gene lost 2 bases, with 13 bases spanning the gap. CDR3 DNA sequence: TGTGCCTGGAGGGCGGGACTCCAAAACACTGAAGCTTTCTTT. It encodes CAWRAGLQNTEAFF.

The gene calls are TRBV4-2 and TRBJ2-3, with a tentative D call TRBD2 (5 bases). Germline-derived CDR1 and CDR2 are LGHNA and YNFKEQ. The CDR3 consists of 16 residues. V lost 1 base, J lost 2 bases, and 13 bases lay in between. CDR3 DNA: TGTGCCAGCAGCCAAGGGGATGGCGGGTCCACAGATACGCAGTATTTT. This sequence encodes CASSQGDGGSTDTQYF.

The rearrangement joins TRBV4-3 to TRBJ2-7, with D tentatively TRBD1 (7 bases). This CDR3 contains 14 residues. V gave up 0 bases and J gave up 6 bases, with 12 bases separating them. CDR1 is LGHNA and CDR2 is YSLEER in the germline V gene. The CDR3 DNA follows: TGCGCCAGCAGCCAAGATCACAGGGGAGGCGAGCAGTACTTC. Residues: CASSQDHRGGEQYF.

This clone was recorded once. The rearrangement uses TRBV7-8 and TRBJ1-1, with D perhaps TRBD1 (6 bases). There are 14 residues in the CDR3. V dropped 5 bases and J dropped 6 bases, with 16 bases sitting between them. Germline-derived CDR1 and CDR2 are SGHVS and FQNEAQ. CDR3: CASSPISGGPEAFF. CDR3 sequence (DNA): TGTGCCAGCAGCCCCATAAGCGGGGGCCCTGAAGCTTTCTTT.

This clone was observed a few times. The CDR3 spells CASSPVRGIMNEQFF. In nucleotides, the CDR3 is TGTGCCAGCAGCCCCGTGCGCGGGATTATGAATGAGCAGTTCTTC. This chain uses TRBV3-1 (or the pseudogene TRBV3-2) with TRBJ2-1, with a tentative D call TRBD2 (6 bases). Trimming removed 4 bases from V and 7 bases from J, with 17 bases in between. This CDR3 contains 15 residues. In germline, CDR1 is LGHDT, CDR2 YNNKEL (reference sequence).

CDR3 in DNA: TGTGCCAGTAGGGACAGGTCAGCTTCCACAGATACGCAGTATTTT. It is translated as CASRDRSASTDTQYF. The rearrangement uses TRBV19 and TRBJ2-3; TRBD1 matches at 7 bases. Trimming took 6 bases from V and 2 from J; bases not matched to a gene: 8. CDR3 length: 15 residues. Germline V lookup: CDR1 LNHDA, CDR2 SQIVND (reference sequence).

The J gene is TRBJ2-7, the V gene TRBV6-5; a weak D match, TRBD1 (6 bases). Germline-derived CDR1 and CDR2 are MNHEY and SVGAGI. V shed 4 bases and J shed 2 bases, with 18 bases lying between them. The CDR3 is 16 amino acids. CDR3 DNA sequence: TGTGCCAGCAGTTCACAGACCACAGGGTTGGCCTACGAGCAGTACTTC. Amino acid sequence: CASSSQTTGLAYEQYF.

A remark on this clone: This specimen includes other DNA sequences encoding the same CDR3. The rearrangement links TRBV4-2 to TRBJ2-7, with 12 positions matching TRBD2. CDR3 length: 16 residues. V trimming: 0 bases; J trimming: 1 base; junction bases outside the gene matches: 1. CDR1 LGHNA and CDR2 YNFKEQ come from the germline V gene. The CDR3 nucleotides read TGTGCCAGCAGCCAAGATGGGACTAGCGGGTCCTACGAGCAGTACTTC. This sequence encodes CASSQDGTSGSYEQYF.

The chain couples TRBV18 to TRBJ1-4; D is ambiguous. Trimming took 4 bases from V and 8 from J, leaving 8 bases between them. The CDR3 loop spans 12 amino acids. Germline CDR1 KGHSH, CDR2 LQKENI. Here the CDR3 reads CASSRYGEKLFF. The CDR3, as DNA: TGTGCCAGCTCACGGTACGGGGAAAAACTGTTTTTT.

This sequence joins TRBV13 and TRBJ1-1; no definite D call. CDR1 is PRHDT, CDR2 FYEKMQ, per germline (reference sequence). Trimming took off 3 bases at V and 2 bases at J, with 10 bases between the two ends. This CDR3 contains 14 residues. CDR3 amino acids: CASSFLSVNTEAFF. The CDR3 DNA is TGTGCCAGCAGCTTCCTGTCAGTCAACACTGAAGCTTTCTTT.

The V call is TRBV7-2, the J call TRBJ1-2; D is ambiguous. The CDR3 totals 16 residues. Trimming shortened V by 2 bases and J by 8 bases, and 21 bases separated the two germline ends. The germline V gene has CDR1 SGHTA and CDR2 FQGNSA. CDR3 residues: CASSLKGGSPAFGYTF. The CDR3 DNA reads as TGTGCCAGCAGCTTAAAGGGCGGGTCCCCCGCGTTCGGCTACACCTTC.

The V and J genes are TRBV27 and TRBJ2-5; 10 bases line up with TRBD2. In germline, CDR1 is MNHEY, CDR2 SMNVEV (reference sequence). The CDR3 extends over 15 amino acids. The J segment lost 5 bases and the V segment lost 6 bases, leaving 9 bases of the junction unmatched. CDR3 residues: CASRGGTSDWETQYF. CDR3 nucleotides: TGTGCCAGCAGGGGCGGGACTAGCGACTGGGAGACCCAGTACTTC.

This chain links TRBV4-2 with TRBJ1-5, with D unresolved. Trimming left V 1 base short and J 5 bases short, with 6 bases between. Germline V gene lookup returns CDR1 LGHNA and CDR2 YNFKEQ. The CDR3 is made up of 13 amino acids. This chain's CDR3 is CASSQGTDQPQHF. CDR3 bases: TGTGCCAGCAGCCAAGGTACAGATCAGCCCCAGCATTTT.

The chain recombines TRBV10-2 with TRBJ2-7, with TRBD2 matching 7 bases. Germline V CDR1 and CDR2: WSHSY, SAAADI. V was pared by 7 bases and J by 2 bases, with 8 bases of the junction left unmatched. CDR3 length: 14 residues. CDR3 nucleotide sequence: TGCGCCAGCAAGGCGGGAGAGTCGCCCTACGAGCAGTACTTC. It is translated as CASKAGESPYEQYF.

This clone occurred once. The same CDR3 can be traced to other DNA sequences in this sample. The V gene is TRBV2, the J gene TRBJ2-5; 9 positions match TRBD2. The V gene end was trimmed by 8 bases and the J gene end by 2 bases; junction bases not matched to a gene: 6. This CDR3 has 14 residues. CDR1 is SNHLY and CDR2 is FYNNEI in the germline V gene. CDR3 coding DNA: TGTGCCAGCTCTGGCCTAGCGGGACAAGAGACCCAGTACTTC. Encoded protein: CASSGLAGQETQYF.

The chain is built from TRBV28 and TRBJ1-6; 10 bases are a match to TRBD1. V lost 6 bases and J lost 8; bases outside the gene matches: 10. CDR1 and CDR2 from the germline V gene are MDHEN and SYDVKM. The CDR3 is 16 amino acids. The CDR3 spells CASSPWDRGRDSPLHF. The CDR3 DNA reads TGTGCCAGCAGCCCCTGGGACAGGGGAAGAGATTCACCCCTCCACTTT.

This chain joins TRBV28 and TRBJ2-2; TRBD1 aligns across 12 bases. With V trimmed by 6 bases and J by 5 bases, 7 bases remained unmatched. Germline V gene data show CDR1 as MDHEN and CDR2 as SYDVKM. This CDR3 contains 16 residues. CDR3 residues: CASSPGTGGRTGELFF. CDR3 coding DNA: TGTGCCAGCAGCCCTGGGACAGGGGGCAGGACCGGGGAGCTGTTTTTT.

The genes are TRBV19 and TRBJ1-2; D is perhaps TRBD1 (5 bases). Germline CDR1 LNHDA, CDR2 SQIVND (reference sequence). The V gene lost 6 bases and the J gene lost 2 bases, with 10 bases spanning the gap. The CDR3 sequence is 13 residues long. The CDR3 is CASRDTVNYGYTF. Written as DNA, the CDR3 is TGTGCCAGTAGGGACACAGTCAACTATGGCTACACCTTC.

This clone has just one count. The chain combines TRBV2 with TRBJ1-5, with 7 bases fitting TRBD1. J was trimmed by 3 bases and V by 7 bases; bases with no gene match: 12. Germline loops: CDR1 SNHLY, CDR2 FYNNEI. The CDR3 has 16 amino acids. Written as DNA, the CDR3 is TGTGCCAGCACCGAAAGGGGGCGTGGGAACAATCAGCCCCAGCATTTT. Translating gives CASTERGRGNNQPQHF.

The CDR3 reads CASSYPGGGYTF. The CDR3 nucleotides read TGTGCCAGCAGTTACCCAGGGGGTGGCTACACCTTC. The chain uses TRBV6-5 and TRBJ1-2; 7 bases are shared with TRBD1. J gave up 7 bases and V 2 bases, and 1 base lay outside the gene matches. Per the germline V gene, CDR1 is MNHEY and CDR2 is SVGAGI. The CDR3 sequence is 12 residues long.